The rows below give T cell receptor beta chains drawn from one sample of a study of T cells in Graves' hyperthyroidism and ophthalmopathy. TCRdb called the multiplex PCR reads again in MiXCR, with one record for every CDR3 protein. Found here are some 490,000 distinct CDR3 sequences, less than 25% of them singletons; the top ten hold about 53%. Sequencing was done on a sample of blood. The receptors were sampled from a woman in her 70s with Graves' ophthalmopathy. Both conserved end residues are part of each CDR3. Fields, in order: J gene, clone size, V gene, D gene, CDR3 protein, CDR3 DNA. The D gene is left open where the match is weak. Size tells how often a clone was seen (once, few, many) or the class of an expanded clone, and some rows leave it out.

j_call: TRBJ1-1
clone_size: many
v_call: TRBV12-3/TRBV12-4
d_call: -
cdr3_aa: CASQEGPTEAFF
cdr3_nt: TGTGCCAGCCAAGAGGGGCCCACTGAAGCTTTCTTT

j_call: TRBJ1-1
clone_size: many
v_call: TRBV2
d_call: -
cdr3_aa: CASRKQVIVPGVSEAFF
cdr3_nt: TGTGCCAGCAGGAAACAGGTGATCGTTCCGGGGGTTAGTGAAGCTTTCTTT

j_call: TRBJ2-7
clone_size: many
v_call: TRBV2
d_call: -
cdr3_aa: CASSDARDEQYF
cdr3_nt: TGTGCCAGCAGTGACGCAAGAGACGAGCAGTACTTC

j_call: TRBJ2-5
clone_size: many
v_call: TRBV6-1
d_call: TRBD1
cdr3_aa: CASSSGQVQESQYF
cdr3_nt: TGTGCCAGCAGCTCGGGACAGGTTCAAGAATCCCAGTACTTC

j_call: TRBJ1-1
clone_size: many
v_call: TRBV12-3/TRBV12-4
d_call: -
cdr3_aa: CASSFEGLNTEAFF
cdr3_nt: TGTGCCAGCAGTTTCGAGGGTTTGAACACTGAAGCTTTCTTT

j_call: TRBJ2-5
clone_size: -
v_call: TRBV6-1
d_call: -
cdr3_aa: CASEGRNKETQYF
cdr3_nt: TGTGCCTCCGAGGGACGCAACAAAGAGACCCAGTACTTC

j_call: TRBJ2-4
clone_size: -
v_call: TRBV3-1
d_call: -
cdr3_aa: CASSQEGLAKNIQYF
cdr3_nt: TGTGCCAGCAGCCAAGAGGGTCTAGCCAAAAACATTCAGTACTTC

j_call: TRBJ2-2
clone_size: -
v_call: TRBV9
d_call: TRBD1
cdr3_aa: CASSVHRGHGELFF
cdr3_nt: TGTGCCAGCAGCGTACACAGGGGCCACGGGGAGCTGTTTTTT

j_call: TRBJ2-1
clone_size: few
v_call: TRBV6-1
d_call: TRBD1
cdr3_aa: CASSLQGLVGNEQFF
cdr3_nt: TGTGCCAGCAGTTTACAGGGGTTGGTTGGTAATGAGCAGTTCTTC

j_call: TRBJ1-1
clone_size: -
v_call: TRBV15
d_call: TRBD1
cdr3_aa: CATSHKKDRHTEAFF
cdr3_nt: TGTGCCACCAGCCATAAAAAGGACAGGCACACTGAAGCTTTCTTT

j_call: TRBJ2-7
clone_size: -
v_call: TRBV10-3
d_call: TRBD2
cdr3_aa: CAISSGLAGGSYEQYF
cdr3_nt: TGTGCCATCAGCTCGGGACTAGCGGGAGGTAGCTACGAGCAGTACTTC

j_call: TRBJ1-1
clone_size: few
v_call: TRBV6-2/TRBV6-3
d_call: -
cdr3_aa: CASSYGIGAFF
cdr3_nt: TGTGCCAGCAGTTACGGGATCGGGGCTTTCTTT

j_call: TRBJ2-3
clone_size: -
v_call: TRBV20-1
d_call: -
cdr3_aa: CSARDPEASRILPADTQYF
cdr3_nt: TGCAGTGCTAGAGATCCGGAGGCTAGCCGGATACTGCCCGCAGATACGCAGTATTTT

j_call: TRBJ2-7
clone_size: many
v_call: TRBV2
d_call: -
cdr3_aa: CASSRDTYEQYF
cdr3_nt: TGTGCCAGCAGTAGGGACACTTACGAGCAGTACTTC

j_call: TRBJ1-2
clone_size: few
v_call: TRBV6-1
d_call: TRBD1
cdr3_aa: CASRQTGAGGYTF
cdr3_nt: TGTGCCAGCAGGCAAACAGGGGCGGGGGGCTACACCTTC

j_call: TRBJ2-1
clone_size: few
v_call: TRBV5-1
d_call: -
cdr3_aa: CASSLHQGGEQFF
cdr3_nt: TGCGCCAGCAGCTTACACCAGGGGGGCGAGCAGTTCTTC

j_call: TRBJ1-2
clone_size: -
v_call: TRBV20-1
d_call: -
cdr3_aa: CSARDRASNYGYTF
cdr3_nt: TGCAGTGCTAGAGATCGGGCCAGTAACTATGGCTACACCTTC

j_call: TRBJ2-7
clone_size: few
v_call: TRBV5-1
d_call: TRBD2
cdr3_aa: CASSWDGTSLVEQYF
cdr3_nt: TGCGCCAGCAGTTGGGACGGGACTAGCTTGGTCGAGCAGTACTTC

j_call: TRBJ1-3
clone_size: few
v_call: TRBV6-1
d_call: -
cdr3_aa: CASSQQAPDSGNTIYF
cdr3_nt: TGTGCCAGCAGCCAACAGGCGCCCGACTCTGGAAACACCATATATTTT